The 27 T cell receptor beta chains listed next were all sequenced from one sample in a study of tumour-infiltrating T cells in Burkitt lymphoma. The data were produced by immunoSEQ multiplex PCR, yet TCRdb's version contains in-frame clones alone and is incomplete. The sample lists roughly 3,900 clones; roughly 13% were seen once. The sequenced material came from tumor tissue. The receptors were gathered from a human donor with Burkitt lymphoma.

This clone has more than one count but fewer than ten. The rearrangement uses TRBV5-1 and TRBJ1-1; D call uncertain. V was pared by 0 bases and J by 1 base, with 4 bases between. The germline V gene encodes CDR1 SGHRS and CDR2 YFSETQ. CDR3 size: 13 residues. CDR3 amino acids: CASSLAGNTEAFF. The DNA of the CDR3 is TGCGCCAGCAGCTTGGCGGGGAACACTGAAGCTTTCTTT.

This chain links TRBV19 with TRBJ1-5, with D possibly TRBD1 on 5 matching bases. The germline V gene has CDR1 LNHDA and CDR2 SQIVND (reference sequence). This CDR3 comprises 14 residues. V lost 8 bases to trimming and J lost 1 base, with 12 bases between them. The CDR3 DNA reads TGTGCCAGTTCCCCCCGACAGAGCAATCAGCCCCAGCATTTT. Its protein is CASSPRQSNQPQHF. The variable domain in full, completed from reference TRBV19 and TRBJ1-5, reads DGGITQSPKYLFRKEGQNVTLSCEQNLNHDAMYWYRQDPGQGLRLIYYSQIVNDFQKGDIAEGYSVSREKKESFPLTVTSAQKNPTAFYLCASSPRQSNQPQHFGDGTRLSIL.

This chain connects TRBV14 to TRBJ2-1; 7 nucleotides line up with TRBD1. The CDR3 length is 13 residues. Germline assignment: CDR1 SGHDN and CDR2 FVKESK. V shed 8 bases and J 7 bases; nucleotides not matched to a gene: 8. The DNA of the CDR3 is TGTGCCAGCGCGGCCAGGGGGAGAAATGAGCAGTTCTTC. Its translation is CASAARGRNEQFF.

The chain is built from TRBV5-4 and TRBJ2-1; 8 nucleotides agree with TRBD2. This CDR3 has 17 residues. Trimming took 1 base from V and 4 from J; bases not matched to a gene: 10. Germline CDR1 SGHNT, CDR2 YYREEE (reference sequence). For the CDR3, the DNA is TGTGCCAGCAGCTTGCAGGCGGGAGGACCCCATTACAATGAGCAGTTCTTC. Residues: CASSLQAGGPHYNEQFF.

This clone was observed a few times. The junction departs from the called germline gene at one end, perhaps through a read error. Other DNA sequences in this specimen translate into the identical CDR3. The CDR3 region has the DNA TGTGCCAGCAGCTTGAGCCTAACTAGCGGGGAGACTCAGTACTTC. This codes for CASSLSLTSGETQYF. This chain uses TRBV7-2 with TRBJ2-5; TRBD2 agrees at 10 bases. The CDR3 is made up of 15 amino acids. The germline gives CDR1 SGHTA, CDR2 FQGNSA.

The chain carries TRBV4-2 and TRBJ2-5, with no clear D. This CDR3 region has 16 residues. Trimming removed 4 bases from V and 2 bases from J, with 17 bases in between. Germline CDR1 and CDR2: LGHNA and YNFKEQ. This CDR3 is CASSPASTTPQETQYF. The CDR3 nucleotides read TGTGCCAGCAGCCCAGCGTCCACTACTCCGCAAGAGACCCAGTACTTC.

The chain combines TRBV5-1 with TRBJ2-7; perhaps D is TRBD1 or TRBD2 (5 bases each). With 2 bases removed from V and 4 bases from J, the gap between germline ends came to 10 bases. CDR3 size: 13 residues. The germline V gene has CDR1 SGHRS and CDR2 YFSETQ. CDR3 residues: CASSFVGVYEQYF. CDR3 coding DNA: TGCGCCAGCAGCTTTGTGGGGGTATACGAGCAGTACTTC.

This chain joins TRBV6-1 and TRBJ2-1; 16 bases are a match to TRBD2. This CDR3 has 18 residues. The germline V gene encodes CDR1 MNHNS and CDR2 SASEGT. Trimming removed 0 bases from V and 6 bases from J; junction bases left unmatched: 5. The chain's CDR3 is CASSEAGLAGGMRNEQFF. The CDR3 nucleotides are TGTGCCAGCAGTGAAGCGGGACTAGCGGGAGGGATGCGCAATGAGCAGTTCTTC.

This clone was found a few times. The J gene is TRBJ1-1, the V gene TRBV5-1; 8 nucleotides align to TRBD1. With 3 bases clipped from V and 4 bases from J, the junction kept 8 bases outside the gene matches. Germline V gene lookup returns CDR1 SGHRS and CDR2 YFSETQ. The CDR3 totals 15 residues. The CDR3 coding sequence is TGCGCCAGCAGCTCGACTTACAGGGGGGGCACTGAAGCTTTCTTT. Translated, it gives CASSSTYRGGTEAFF.

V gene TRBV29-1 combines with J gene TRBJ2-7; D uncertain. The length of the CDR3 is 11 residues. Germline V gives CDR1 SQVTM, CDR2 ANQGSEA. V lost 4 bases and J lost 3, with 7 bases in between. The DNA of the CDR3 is TGCAGCGTTGTGAAGGGCTACGAGCAGTACTTC. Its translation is CSVVKGYEQYF.

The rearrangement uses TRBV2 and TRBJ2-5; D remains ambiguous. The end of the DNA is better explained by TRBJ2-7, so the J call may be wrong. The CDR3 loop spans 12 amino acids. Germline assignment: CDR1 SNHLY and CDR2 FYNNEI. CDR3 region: CASSRSRYEQYF. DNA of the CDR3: TGTGCCAGCAGTAGGAGCCGGTACGAGCAGTACTTC.

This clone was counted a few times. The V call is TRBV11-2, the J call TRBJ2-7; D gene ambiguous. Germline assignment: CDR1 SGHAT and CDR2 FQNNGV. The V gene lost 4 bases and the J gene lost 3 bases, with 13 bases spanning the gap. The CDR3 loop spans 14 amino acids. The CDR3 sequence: CASSSLKWRYEQYF. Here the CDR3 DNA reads TGTGCCAGCAGCTCCCTGAAATGGCGCTACGAGCAGTACTTC.

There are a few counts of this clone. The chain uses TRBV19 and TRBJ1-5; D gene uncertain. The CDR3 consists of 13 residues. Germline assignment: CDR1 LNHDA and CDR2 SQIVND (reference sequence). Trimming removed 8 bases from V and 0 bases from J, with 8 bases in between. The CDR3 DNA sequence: TGTGCCAGTGCTTTCGATAGCAATCAGCCCCAGCATTTT. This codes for CASAFDSNQPQHF. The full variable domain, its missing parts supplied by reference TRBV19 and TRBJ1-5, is DGGITQSPKYLFRKEGQNVTLSCEQNLNHDAMYWYRQDPGQGLRLIYYSQIVNDFQKGDIAEGYSVSREKKESFPLTVTSAQKNPTAFYLCASAFDSNQPQHFGDGTRLSIL.

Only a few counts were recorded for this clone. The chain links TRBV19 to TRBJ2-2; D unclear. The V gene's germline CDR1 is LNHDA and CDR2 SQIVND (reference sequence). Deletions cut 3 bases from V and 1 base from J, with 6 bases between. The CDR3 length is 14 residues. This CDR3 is CASSIYENTGELFF. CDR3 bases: TGTGCCAGTAGTATCTACGAGAACACCGGGGAGCTGTTTTTT. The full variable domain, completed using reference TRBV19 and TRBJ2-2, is DGGITQSPKYLFRKEGQNVTLSCEQNLNHDAMYWYRQDPGQGLRLIYYSQIVNDFQKGDIAEGYSVSREKKESFPLTVTSAQKNPTAFYLCASSIYENTGELFFGEGSRLTVL.

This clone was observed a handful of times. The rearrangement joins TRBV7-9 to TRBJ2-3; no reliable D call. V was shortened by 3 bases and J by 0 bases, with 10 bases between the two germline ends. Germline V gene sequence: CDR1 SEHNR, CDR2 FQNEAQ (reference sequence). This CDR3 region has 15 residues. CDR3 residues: CASSFQRISTDTQYF. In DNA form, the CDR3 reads TGTGCCAGCAGCTTCCAGAGAATTAGCACAGATACGCAGTATTTT.

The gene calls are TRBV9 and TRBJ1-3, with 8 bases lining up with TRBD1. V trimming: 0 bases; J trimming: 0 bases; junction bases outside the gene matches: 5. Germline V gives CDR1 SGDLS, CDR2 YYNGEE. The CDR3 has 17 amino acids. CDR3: CASSVGGQASSGNTIYF. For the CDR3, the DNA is TGTGCCAGCAGCGTAGGGGGACAGGCATCCTCTGGAAACACCATATATTTT.

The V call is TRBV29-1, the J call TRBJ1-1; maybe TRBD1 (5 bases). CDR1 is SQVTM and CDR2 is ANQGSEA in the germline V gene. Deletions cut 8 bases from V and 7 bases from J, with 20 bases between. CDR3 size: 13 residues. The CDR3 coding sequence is TGCAGCATTCAAATAGACGGGGGAGGTGAAGCTTTCTTT. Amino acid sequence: CSIQIDGGGEAFF. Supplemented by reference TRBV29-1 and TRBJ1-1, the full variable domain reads SAVISQKPSRDICQRGTSLTIQCQVDSQVTMMFWYRQQPGQSLTLIATANQGSEATYESGFVIDKFPISRPNLTFSTLTVSNMSPEDSSIYLCSIQIDGGGEAFFGQGTRLTVV.

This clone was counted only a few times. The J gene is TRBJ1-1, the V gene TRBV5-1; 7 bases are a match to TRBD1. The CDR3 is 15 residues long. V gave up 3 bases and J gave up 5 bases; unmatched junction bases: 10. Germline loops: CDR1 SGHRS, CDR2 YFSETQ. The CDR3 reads CASSSDPGGQTEAFF. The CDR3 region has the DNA TGCGCCAGCAGCTCGGACCCAGGGGGTCAGACTGAAGCTTTCTTT.

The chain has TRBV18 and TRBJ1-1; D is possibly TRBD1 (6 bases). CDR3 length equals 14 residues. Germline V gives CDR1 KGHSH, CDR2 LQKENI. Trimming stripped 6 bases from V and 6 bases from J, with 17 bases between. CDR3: CASSRDIEDAEAFF. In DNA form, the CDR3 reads TGTGCCAGCTCCAGGGACATTGAGGATGCTGAAGCTTTCTTT.

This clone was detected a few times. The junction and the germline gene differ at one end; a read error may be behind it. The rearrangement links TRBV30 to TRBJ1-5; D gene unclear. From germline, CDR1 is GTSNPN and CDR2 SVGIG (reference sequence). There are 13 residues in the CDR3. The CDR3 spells CAWSRHINQLQHF. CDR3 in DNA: TGTGCCTGGAGCCGACATATTAATCAGCTCCAGCATTTT.

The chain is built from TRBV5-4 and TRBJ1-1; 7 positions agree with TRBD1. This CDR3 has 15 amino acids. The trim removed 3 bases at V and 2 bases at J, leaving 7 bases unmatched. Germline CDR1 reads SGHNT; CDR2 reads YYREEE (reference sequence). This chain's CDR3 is CASSSPTGQNTEAFF. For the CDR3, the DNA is TGTGCCAGCAGCTCCCCGACAGGGCAAAACACTGAAGCTTTCTTT.

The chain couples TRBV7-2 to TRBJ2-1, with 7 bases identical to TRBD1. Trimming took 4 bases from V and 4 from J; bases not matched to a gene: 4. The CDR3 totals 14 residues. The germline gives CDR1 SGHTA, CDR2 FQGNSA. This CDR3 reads CASSYRGQYNEQFF. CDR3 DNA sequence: TGTGCCAGCAGCTACCGGGGACAGTACAATGAGCAGTTCTTC.

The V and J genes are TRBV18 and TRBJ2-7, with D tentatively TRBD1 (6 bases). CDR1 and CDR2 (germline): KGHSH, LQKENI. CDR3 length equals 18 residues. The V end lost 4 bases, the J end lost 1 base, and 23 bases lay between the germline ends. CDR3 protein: CASSLRGQGWSKSYEQYF. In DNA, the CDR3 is TGTGCCAGCTCACTTAGGGGCCAGGGGTGGAGTAAGTCCTACGAGCAGTACTTC.

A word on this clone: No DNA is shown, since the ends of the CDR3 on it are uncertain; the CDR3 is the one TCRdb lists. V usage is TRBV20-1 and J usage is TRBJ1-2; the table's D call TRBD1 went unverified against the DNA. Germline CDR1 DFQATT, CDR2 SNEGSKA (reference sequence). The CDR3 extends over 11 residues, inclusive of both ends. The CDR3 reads CSADTGYGCTF.

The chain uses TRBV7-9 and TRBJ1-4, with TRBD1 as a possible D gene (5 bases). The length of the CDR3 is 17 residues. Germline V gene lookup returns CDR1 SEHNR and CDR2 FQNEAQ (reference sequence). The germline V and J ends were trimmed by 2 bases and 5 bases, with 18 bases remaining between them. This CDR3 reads CASSLTPHGTGNEKLFF. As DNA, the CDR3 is TGTGCCAGCAGCTTAACGCCCCACGGGACGGGGAATGAAAAACTGTTTTTT.

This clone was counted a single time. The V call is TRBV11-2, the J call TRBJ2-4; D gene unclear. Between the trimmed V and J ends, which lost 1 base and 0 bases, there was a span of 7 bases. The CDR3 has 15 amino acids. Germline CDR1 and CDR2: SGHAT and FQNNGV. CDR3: CASSLVSIAKNIQYF. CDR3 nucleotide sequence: TGTGCCAGCAGCTTAGTGTCCATAGCCAAAAACATTCAGTACTTC.

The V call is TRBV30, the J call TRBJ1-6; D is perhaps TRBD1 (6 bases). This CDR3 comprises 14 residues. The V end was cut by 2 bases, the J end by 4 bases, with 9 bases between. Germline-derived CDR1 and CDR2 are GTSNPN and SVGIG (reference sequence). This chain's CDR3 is CAWSSDRYNSPLHF. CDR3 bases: TGTGCCTGGAGTTCCGACAGGTATAATTCACCCCTCCACTTT. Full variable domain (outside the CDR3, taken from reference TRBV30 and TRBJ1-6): SQTIHQWPATLVQPVGSPLSLECTVEGTSNPNLYWYRQAAGRGLQLLFYSVGIGQISSEVPQNLSASRPQDRQFILSSKKLLLSDSGFYLCAWSSDRYNSPLHFGNGTRLTVT.